A selection of T cell receptor beta chains follows, all from one sample in a study of blood T cells in healthy people across ages. From the 5' RACE reads, TCRdb called clonotypes with MiXCR, one entry per CDR3 protein. The sample consists of about 930,000 distinct CDR3 sequences, about 27% of them appearing once. This sample also belongs to another study, concerning T cells of mothers and their children.

Sequencing was done on a sample of blood. The receptors shown here come from a woman between 40 and 50 years old in good health. The CDR3 runs from the conserved cysteine through the conserved F or W. A D gene is named only where the DNA matches it firmly. Clone size is given for some rows only: seen once, a few or many times, or a class if the clone is expanded.

V: TRBV20-1; J: TRBJ2-1; size: few; D: TRBD2; DNA: TGCAGTGCAGTCGCGGGGGGGCGGTACAATGAGCAGTTCTTC; CDR3: CSAVAGGRYNEQFF
V: TRBV29-1; J: TRBJ2-7; size: -; D: TRBD1; DNA: TGCAGCGTTGATCTTGGGACAGGGCTCCCCTACGAGCAGTACTTC; CDR3: CSVDLGTGLPYEQYF
V: TRBV27; J: TRBJ1-1; size: few; D: -; DNA: -; CDR3: CASSWGRGSTTFF
V: TRBV12-3/TRBV12-4; J: TRBJ1-3; size: few; D: TRBD1; DNA: TGTGCCAGCAGCGCGACAGGGTCTGGAAACACCATATATTTT; CDR3: CASSATGSGNTIYF
V: TRBV29-1; J: TRBJ2-1; size: -; D: -; DNA: TGCAGCGTTGGGGGCGATGAGCAGTTCTTC; CDR3: CSVGGDEQFF
V: TRBV2; J: TRBJ1-2; size: -; D: -; DNA: TGTGCCAGCAGTGAGAGAGGCACTTCTAACTATGGCTACACCTTC; CDR3: CASSERGTSNYGYTF
V: TRBV25-1; J: TRBJ2-7; size: few; D: -; DNA: TGTGCCAGCAGTGATGGGCCGGGGCCGACCTCCTACGAGCAGTACTTC; CDR3: CASSDGPGPTSYEQYF
V: TRBV6-6; J: TRBJ1-1; size: -; D: -; DNA: TGTGCCAGCAGTTTCTCCGACGTAATCCCTCGGGCTTTCTTT; CDR3: CASSFSDVIPRAFF
V: TRBV10-3; J: TRBJ2-7; size: -; D: -; DNA: TGTGCCATCACGTCGATCCAGGGTCACTACGAGCAGTACTTC; CDR3: CAITSIQGHYEQYF
V: TRBV2; J: TRBJ2-7; size: -; D: TRBD1; DNA: TGTGCCGGCAGGGCGAGGACAGGGGGCTCCTACGAGCAGTACTTC; CDR3: CAGRARTGGSYEQYF
V: TRBV28; J: TRBJ1-1; size: -; D: -; DNA: TGTGCCAGCAGCCTCCTTAGGGTCGGGGCTGAAGCTTTCTTT; CDR3: CASSLLRVGAEAFF
V: TRBV7-8; J: TRBJ2-3; size: few; D: -; DNA: TGTGCCAGCAGCTGGTACAGGGCGGGGGGCACAGATACGCAGTATTTT; CDR3: CASSWYRAGGTDTQYF
V: TRBV4-1; J: TRBJ1-1; size: -; D: TRBD1; DNA: TGCGCCAGCAGCCAAGATTGGGCAGGGGGGATGAACACTGAAGCTTTCTTT; CDR3: CASSQDWAGGMNTEAFF
V: TRBV10-3; J: TRBJ1-2; size: few; D: -; DNA: TGTGCCATCAAGGGACAACAGATCAGCTACACCTTC; CDR3: CAIKGQQISYTF
V: TRBV2; J: TRBJ2-7; size: -; D: -; DNA: TGTGCCAGCAGTGAAACCTCAACGGGGGAGCAGTACTTC; CDR3: CASSETSTGEQYF
V: TRBV29-1; J: TRBJ2-3; size: few; D: TRBD2; DNA: TGCAGCGTTGATGGGGTGACTAGCGGGGGCACAGATACGCAGTATTTT; CDR3: CSVDGVTSGGTDTQYF
V: TRBV20-1; J: TRBJ1-1; size: -; D: -; DNA: TGCAGTGCTAGAGATGCGAGGGGCTCTAACACTGAAGCTTTCTTT; CDR3: CSARDARGSNTEAFF
V: TRBV20-1; J: TRBJ1-5; size: -; D: TRBD1; DNA: TGCAGTGCTACCGGGACAGGGACCTTCAATCAGCCCCAGCATTTT; CDR3: CSATGTGTFNQPQHF
V: TRBV6-5; J: TRBJ2-1; size: many; D: TRBD1; DNA: TGTGCCAGCAGTACCCGGGACAGCCCCTACAATGAGCAGTTCTTC; CDR3: CASSTRDSPYNEQFF
V: TRBV13; J: TRBJ2-7; size: -; D: -; DNA: TGTGCCAGCAGCTTAACAATGGCAGGGGTCAAGAGCTACGAGCAGTACTTC; CDR3: CASSLTMAGVKSYEQYF
V: TRBV2; J: TRBJ2-3; size: few; D: -; DNA: TGTGCCAGCAGTGACGAAACAGATACGCAGTATTTT; CDR3: CASSDETDTQYF
V: TRBV28; J: TRBJ1-3; size: once; D: -; DNA: TGTGCCAGCAGTAACGCCATCGCCTCTGGAAACACCATATATTTT; CDR3: CASSNAIASGNTIYF
V: TRBV4-2; J: TRBJ1-5; size: -; D: -; DNA: TGTGCCAGCAGGTCCAGCACAAATAGCAATCAGCCCCAGCATTTT; CDR3: CASRSSTNSNQPQHF
V: TRBV20-1; J: TRBJ1-3; size: -; D: TRBD1; DNA: TGCAGTGCTGTCTTACCGGGACAGGGAGTCTTCGGAAGCACCATATATTTT; CDR3: CSAVLPGQGVFGSTIYF
V: TRBV20-1; J: TRBJ2-7; size: -; D: TRBD2; DNA: TGCAGTGCTAGAGAGCTAGCGGGAGTAAACGAGCAGTACTTC; CDR3: CSARELAGVNEQYF
V: TRBV6-5; J: TRBJ2-1; size: -; D: TRBD2; DNA: TGTGCCAGCAGTTACTCGATTAGCGGGGGGGCCAGGGATGAGCAGTTCTTC; CDR3: CASSYSISGGARDEQFF
V: TRBV7-2; J: TRBJ2-1; size: -; D: TRBD2; DNA: TGTGCCAGCAGCTCCGGGGGACTAGCGGGGGGGCAACTTGACAATGGGCAGTTCTTC; CDR3: CASSSGGLAGGQLDNGQFF
V: TRBV28; J: TRBJ1-2; size: -; D: -; DNA: TGTGCCAGCAGAAACAGGGAGTTTTATGGCTACACCTTC; CDR3: CASRNREFYGYTF
V: TRBV6-2/TRBV6-3; J: TRBJ1-2; size: -; D: -; DNA: TGTGCCAGCAGTTACATGGCAGTCTATGGCTACACCTTC; CDR3: CASSYMAVYGYTF
V: TRBV20-1; J: TRBJ2-1; size: many; D: -; DNA: TGCAGTGCTAGAGATTGGGGTAGAGTAAACAATGAGCAGTTCTTC; CDR3: CSARDWGRVNNEQFF
V: TRBV6-5; J: TRBJ1-2; size: many; D: -; DNA: TGTGCCACCACGAGGGAAAGGTCTAACTATGGCTACACCTTC; CDR3: CATTRERSNYGYTF
V: TRBV4-1; J: TRBJ2-7; size: few; D: -; DNA: TGCGCCGGCAGCCAAGGATTGGGCTACGAGCAGTACTTC; CDR3: CAGSQGLGYEQYF